This T cell receptor beta chain comes out of a study of T-cell reconstitution after alpha-beta-depleted transplantation in children. The TCRbeta library incorporated unique molecular identifiers. TCRdb analysed the PCR reads with MiXCR anew, one entry per CDR3 protein. This sample has about 980,000 distinct CDR3 sequences, with under 30% found just once. In the case of this clonotype: What it binds is unknown.

Whole-study findings and limits: Diversity of TCRbeta at day 60 was high in some patients, arising from surviving recipient T cells and thymic progenitors. Reportedly, only several hundred clones from non-depleted graft cells drove alpha-beta T-cell counts at about two months. Newly produced T cells mostly accounted for T-cell counts and diversity one year post-transplant.

Trimming took off 5 bases at V and 4 bases at J, with 19 bases between the two ends. CDR1 and CDR2 (germline): SSHAT, FNYEAQ (reference sequence). The CDR3 runs to 16 residues. Sample: PBMCs, mostly from graft donor cells, taken 360 days after TCRalphabeta/CD19-depleted stem cell transplant. The origin of this receptor is a boy under three years old who had a stem cell transplant for SCID, so the T cells may come from the graft donor. The chain combines TRBV7-7 with TRBJ2-3; D might be TRBD2 (5 bases). The CDR3 DNA follows: TGTGCCAGCAGCCAATCAGTCGGGATAGGTGCAGATACGCAGTATTTT. As protein: CASSQSVGIGADTQYF.